This T cell receptor beta chain originates from a study of T cell repertoires in cytomegalovirus infection. TCRdb ran MiXCR on the reads and lists one entry per CDR3 protein. The sample consists of 500,000 or so distinct CDR3 sequences, approximately 17% of them appearing once. The ends lost 3 bases at V and 4 bases at J; junction bases unmatched: 2. This CDR3 comprises 14 residues. Looked up from germline, CDR1 is SGDLS and CDR2 is YYNGEE. The chain employs TRBV9 and TRBJ1-4, with TRBD1 identical over 8 bases. The sequenced material came from CD8+ T cells from PBMCs. This TCR was recovered from a human donor in good health (CMV status not recorded). Some clones in this sample may be carry-over from other donors' samples. In DNA form, the CDR3 reads TGTGCCAGCAGCGCGACAGGGGTTAATGAAAAACTGTTTTTT. Amino acids: CASSATGVNEKLFF.